Following are 14 T cell receptor beta chains from one sample sequenced in a study of shared clonotypes between healthy human individuals. Method: immunoSEQ multiplex PCR; TCRdb's copy keeps in-frame clones and lacks some. This table has about half a million clones, 81% appearing once. The material sequenced was PBMCs. These receptors came from a woman aged 40 to 49 in good health. Some clones in this sample may be carry-over from other donors' samples.

V gene TRBV19 combines with J gene TRBJ1-5; 8 positions agree with TRBD1. The CDR3 totals 14 residues. Germline trimming cut 3 bases from V and 7 bases from J; bases unmatched to any gene: 5. The V gene's germline CDR1 is LNHDA and CDR2 SQIVND (reference sequence). The CDR3 loop reads CASSMDRDNQPQHF. The CDR3 DNA follows: TGTGCCAGTAGTATGGACAGGGACAACCAGCCCCAGCATTTT.

This clone was picked up many times. This sequence joins TRBV28 and TRBJ2-3; no clear D. This CDR3 comprises 13 residues. The V end lost 3 bases, the J end lost 5 bases, and 9 bases lay between the germline ends. Germline loops: CDR1 MDHEN, CDR2 SYDVKM. The CDR3 sequence: CASSFGWRDTQYF. CDR3 sequence (DNA): TGTGCCAGCAGTTTCGGGTGGCGAGATACGCAGTATTTT.

The J gene is TRBJ1-1, the V gene TRBV6-6; no clear D gene. The CDR3 consists of 14 residues. The germline CDR1 and CDR2 sequences are MNHNY and SVGAGI (reference sequence). V lost 0 bases and J lost 1, with 6 bases in between. CDR3 in amino acids: CASSYSGENTEAFF. DNA of the CDR3: TGTGCCAGCAGTTACTCCGGGGAGAACACTGAAGCTTTCTTT.

This chain connects TRBV6-5 to TRBJ1-2; 8 nucleotides align to TRBD1. CDR1 and CDR2 from the germline V gene are MNHEY and SVGAGI. V shed 7 bases, J shed 8 bases, and the junction held 12 bases outside the gene matches. The CDR3 runs to 14 residues. The CDR3 loop reads CASTSSPDREGYTF. As DNA, the CDR3 is TGTGCCAGCACTTCCTCCCCGGACAGGGAGGGCTACACCTTC.

The CDR3 region is CASSLSDRGPGNTIYF. CDR3 bases: TGTGCCAGCAGTTTATCCGACAGGGGCCCCGGAAACACCATATATTTT. The chain links TRBV28 to TRBJ1-3; 8 bases match TRBD1. Trimming cost V 1 base and J 4 bases; bases outside gene matches: 6. The germline CDR1 and CDR2 sequences are MDHEN and SYDVKM. The CDR3 has 16 amino acids.

This clone was found a few times. The gene calls are TRBV15 and TRBJ2-3; D is ambiguous. CDR1 LNHNV and CDR2 YYDKDF come from the germline V gene (reference sequence). V lost 3 bases to trimming and J lost 4 bases, with 11 bases between them. This CDR3 is 14 amino acids long. DNA for the CDR3: TGTGCCACCAGCAGTGACGGTGGGGCAGATACGCAGTATTTT. Translating it yields CATSSDGGADTQYF. Supplemented by reference TRBV15 and TRBJ2-3, the full variable domain reads DAMVIQNPRYQVTQFGKPVTLSCSQTLNHNVMYWYQQKSSQAPKLLFHYYDKDFNNEADTPDNFQSRRPNTSFCFLDIRSPGLGDTAMYLCATSSDGGADTQYFGPGTRLTVL.

Details on this clone: This may arise from a read error, as a much more abundant clone is one base away. This chain uses TRBV6-5 with TRBJ2-3; weak D call: TRBD1 (6 bases). CDR1 and CDR2 from the germline V gene are MNHEY and SVGAGI. This CDR3 has 14 amino acids. The CDR3, as DNA: TGTGGCAGCAGTAGAGGACAGAGCACAGATACGCAGTATTTT. Translated: CGSSRGQSTDTQYF.

V gene TRBV4-3 combines with J gene TRBJ2-3; 8 bases are shared with TRBD2. Germline V gene sequence: CDR1 LGHNA, CDR2 YSLEER. V was clipped by 3 bases and J by 2 bases; unmatched bases: 7. This CDR3 region has 16 residues. CDR3 in DNA: TGCGCCAGCAGCCAGAGGACTAGCCCGTACACAGATACGCAGTATTTT. The encoded protein is CASSQRTSPYTDTQYF.

This clone was seen only once. V is TRBV29-1 and J is TRBJ2-1, with D tentatively TRBD2 (5 bases). Looked up from germline, CDR1 is SQVTM and CDR2 is ANQGSEA. Deletions cut 0 bases from V and 14 bases from J, with 11 bases between. This CDR3 is 11 amino acids long. In nucleotides, the CDR3 is TGCAGCGTTGAAGACTTAGCGTGGAAGTTCTTC. Translated: CSVEDLAWKFF.

In this sample, this clone turned up once. The J gene is TRBJ2-7, the V gene TRBV7-2; a possible D gene is TRBD2 (6 bases). Trimming shortened V by 6 bases and J by 6 bases, and 12 bases separated the two germline ends. CDR1 and CDR2 (germline): SGHTA, FQGNSA. The length of the CDR3 is 12 residues. CDR3 DNA: TGTGCCAGCAGTCCACTAGCCGGCGAGCAGTACTTC. Its translation: CASSPLAGEQYF.

A note on this clone: With a far larger clone one base away, a read error is the likely cause. The chain employs TRBV5-1 and TRBJ2-7; 8 nucleotides agree with TRBD1. V was clipped by 0 bases and J by 2 bases; unmatched bases: 7. Germline V CDR1 and CDR2: SGHRS, YFSETQ. The CDR3 has 16 residues. The CDR3 nucleotides read TGCGCCAGCAGCTTGGCCGGGACAGGAAACCCCTACGAGCAGTACTTC. As protein: CASSLAGTGNPYEQYF.

The chain uses TRBV19 and TRBJ2-2; 13 nucleotides align to TRBD2. The germline V gene has CDR1 LNHDA and CDR2 SQIVND (reference sequence). After removal of 5 bases from V and 0 bases from J, the junction contained 3 bases not matched to a gene. This CDR3 comprises 17 residues. CDR3 nucleotides: TGTGCCAGTAGTGGGACTAGCGGGAAGGCGAACACCGGGGAGCTGTTTTTT. Its protein product is CASSGTSGKANTGELFF.

This chain links TRBV4-3 with TRBJ2-3; 12 bases align to TRBD2. The ends lost 4 bases at V and 3 bases at J; junction bases unmatched: 11. Germline V gene data show CDR1 as LGHNA and CDR2 as YSLEER. The CDR3 sequence is 18 residues long. CDR3 amino acids: CASSLQYVTSGRTDTQYF. In DNA, the CDR3 is TGCGCCAGCAGCCTACAATACGTAACTAGCGGGAGGACAGATACGCAGTATTTT.

The V gene is TRBV2, the J gene TRBJ2-5, with TRBD1 matching over 7 bases. Germline trimming cut 6 bases from V and 0 bases from J; bases unmatched to any gene: 4. CDR3 length: 14 amino acids. CDR1 is SNHLY and CDR2 is FYNNEI in the germline V gene. CDR3 sequence (DNA): TGTGCCAGCAGCCTACAGGGGAACCAAGAGACCCAGTACTTC. This translates into CASSLQGNQETQYF.